This T cell receptor beta chain was obtained from a study of blood T cell repertoires in COVID-19. At the level of the study: Spain, Italy and the United States supplied samples that represented acute and convalescent COVID-19. PBMCs, B-cell-depleted T cells, or T cells were the source of the cDNA or gDNA that made up the material.

In the source study's methods: Amplification of reference gene primers provided the estimated nucleated cell counts. The table came from immunoSEQ multiplex PCR; TCRdb's copy has only in-frame clones and leaves some out. The V and J calls and the clone size are those of that table, but D and trimming were determined from the DNA. Among under 150,000 clones listed, 85% to 90% were seen once. With V trimmed by 2 bases and J by 4 bases, 3 bases remained unmatched. CDR1 and CDR2 from the germline V gene are MNHGY and SVAAGI. This CDR3 comprises 14 residues. This chain links TRBV6-9 with TRBJ1-2; 8 nucleotides align to TRBD1. The TCR originated in a man between 50 and 59 years old with acute or convalescent COVID-19. Material: peripheral blood. The CDR3 loop reads CASSYGQGAYGYTF. The CDR3 nucleotides read TGTGCCAGCAGTTATGGGCAGGGGGCCTATGGCTACACCTTC.